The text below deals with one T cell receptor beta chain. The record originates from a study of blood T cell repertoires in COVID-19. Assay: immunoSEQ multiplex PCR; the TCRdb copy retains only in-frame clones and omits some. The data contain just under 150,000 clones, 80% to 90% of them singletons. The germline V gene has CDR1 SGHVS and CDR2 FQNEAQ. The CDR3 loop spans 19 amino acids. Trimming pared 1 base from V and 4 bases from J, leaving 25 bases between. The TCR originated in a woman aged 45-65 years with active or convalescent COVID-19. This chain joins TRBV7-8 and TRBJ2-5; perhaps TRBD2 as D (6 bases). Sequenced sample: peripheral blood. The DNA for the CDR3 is TGTGCCAGCAGCTTAGATCACGAACTAGCCCCATCTTTGCGAGAGACCCAGTACTTC. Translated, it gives CASSLDHELAPSLRETQYF.